This paragraph covers one T cell receptor beta chain sequence. A few counts support this clonotype. The antigen it recognizes is unknown. No base-level quality is on record; no much larger clone is a single base apart. Ficoll-Paque density gradient centrifugation was used to isolate PBMCs. The data belong to a study of T-cell memory formation after mild COVID-19 (dated by TCRdb to 2020 to 2023). About the study as a whole: TCR sequence clusters from the two donors were largely donor specific. The cohort was made up of two young adult volunteers, one female and one male, who were previously healthy. In a couple of donors, T-cell clones that expanded and contracted after mild COVID-19 were tracked by sequencing TCRalpha and TCRbeta repertoires over time. Broad study findings and their caveats: Clones contracting from day 15 to 85 had balanced CD4/CD8 phenotypes, while a second wave expanding from day 15 to 37 was biased towards CD4+. Only a couple of mild cases were covered in the study, and larger cohorts including severe cases with pre-infection samples were considered necessary. Contracting CD4+ clones were found mainly in CM and EM memory subsets, while CD8+ clones were enriched in EMRA. Some responding clones were found in pre-infection memory, which suggests that pre-existing cross-reactive memory T cells took part in the SARS-CoV-2 response. The second-wave clones that peaked on day 37 were not confirmed to be SARS-CoV-2 specific.

Sequencing relied on an Illumina NovaSeq 6000. Using 5'RACE with constant-segment primers, TCRalpha and TCRbeta cDNA libraries were constructed, with sample barcodes and unique molecular identifiers added in the process. RNA was extracted from every sample with Trizol reagent. Amplification of the libraries took two PCR steps, and the second step added a second sample barcode plus Illumina TruSeq adapters. The libraries were sequenced on an Illumina NovaSeq using 2 x 150 bp paired-end reads. Per the authors' processing: Reads were demultiplexed and collapsed into UMI-guided consensus sequences with migec v1.2.7. Using mixcr v2.1.11, UMI consensuses were aligned to TRA and TRB V and J templates and then assembled into clonotypes. A clonotype was counted as expanded or contracted only when both edgeR and NoisET called the clonotype significant, with the noise models trained on biological replicates. edgeR calls used a false discovery rate-adjusted p below 0.01 and a log2 fold-change threshold of 1. As an exploratory analysis of dynamics, PCA with hierarchical clustering was applied to max-normalized trajectories of the 1000 most abundant clonotypes. Separately sequenced CD4+ and CD8+ repertoires were used to assign a CD4 or CD8 phenotype to each responding clone. Using fastp at Q25 and MiXCR, TCRdb reprocessed the public reads and kept productive beta chains. Each CDR3 protein gets just one entry, which takes the most common genes and DNA from the rows behind it. It is TCRdb's table, rather than the study itself, that gives the V and J calls and clone size. The sample table holds 190,000 or so distinct CDR3 sequences, of which 20% to 25% were seen once. Together, the top ten hold 23% of the sample.

CDR1 and CDR2, looked up from the germline V gene (reference sequence), are SEHNR and FQNEAQ. The CDR3, from cysteine to phenylalanine, totals 12 residues. The entry retains the CDR3 DNA only, 36 bases that are in frame from base 1. Trimming at the junction amounts to 2 bases on V and 6 bases on J, and the germline ends lie 7 bases apart. The receptor comes from an adult woman who had mild COVID-19 (a few samples of this study predate the infection). The sample titles of this study are shuffled in the database, so cell type and time point are left out; the donor was told from shared clones. Material: PBMCs or a T cell subset sorted from them (not recorded which). The chain is encoded by TRBV7-9 joined to TRBJ1-1; the D gene assignment is ambiguous. The DNA sequence is given as TGTGCCAGCAGCTTAAGGGATCCTGAAGCTTTCTTT. Its translation is CASSLRDPEAFF.